This TCR beta chain appears in the sequencing data of a study of blood T cell repertoires in COVID-19. Study-wide context: In each case, the material was cDNA or gDNA derived from T cells, B-cell-depleted T cells, or PBMCs.

This clone was recorded once. Germline V lookup: CDR1 LGHNA, CDR2 YNFKEQ. V gave up 0 bases and J gave up 7 bases, with 10 bases separating them. The CDR3 is 15 amino acids. Sequencing used immunoSEQ multiplex PCR; TCRdb keeps in-frame clones, though not all of them. The profile covers about 360,000 clones, with roughly 86% appearing a single time and 3% taken by the ten largest. The sequenced sample was peripheral blood. The receptor's source is a human donor in a cohort sampled during active COVID-19. This chain connects TRBV4-2 to TRBJ1-6; perhaps TRBD1 as D (6 bases). The CDR3 sequence: CASSQEAGENSPLHF. The CDR3 coding sequence is TGTGCCAGCAGCCAAGAAGCAGGGGAGAATTCACCCCTCCACTTT.